This T cell receptor beta chain was documented in a study of control samples from healthy donors and cancer patients. Generated by immunoSEQ multiplex PCR, the TCRdb table keeps only in-frame clones and is missing some. The repertoire includes some 150,000 clones, more than 85% of them detected once, and more than 3% sits in the top ten. This sequence originates from a man aged 25-45 years in good health. The specimen sequenced was blood.

The CDR3 reads CASSLPNSGVLDEQFF. The DNA for the CDR3 is TGCGCCAGCAGCCTACCAAATAGCGGGGTTTTGGATGAGCAGTTCTTC. The V gene is TRBV5-1, the J gene TRBJ2-1; 8 positions agree with TRBD2. V was clipped by 4 bases and J by 8 bases; unmatched bases: 14. Germline V gene lookup returns CDR1 SGHRS and CDR2 YFSETQ. This CDR3 has 16 residues.